This T cell receptor (beta chain) was recovered during a study of OX40 agonist ivuxolimab in advanced cancers. Study results and limitations: On average, CD8+ T cells showed a greater number of expanded clones than CD4+.

The table came from immunoSEQ multiplex PCR; TCRdb's copy has only in-frame clones and leaves some out. Here the sample spans 35,000 to 45,000 clones, over 60% being singletons. Regarding this clone: As yet, its antigen is unknown.

The origin of this receptor is an adult with an advanced solid tumor such as melanoma, head and neck, liver or kidney cancer. This sample comprised CD4+ or CD8+ T cells sorted from blood, obtained in a trial of the OX40 agonist ivuxolimab.

As DNA, the CDR3 is TGTGCCAGCAGTTCGTCAGATACGCAGTATTTT. Protein product: CASSSSDTQYF. The V gene is TRBV6-6, the J gene TRBJ2-3; D is unresolved. The CDR3 has 11 residues. Germline assignment: CDR1 MNHNY and CDR2 SVGAGI (reference sequence). Trimming took 4 bases from V and 4 from J, leaving 3 bases between them.